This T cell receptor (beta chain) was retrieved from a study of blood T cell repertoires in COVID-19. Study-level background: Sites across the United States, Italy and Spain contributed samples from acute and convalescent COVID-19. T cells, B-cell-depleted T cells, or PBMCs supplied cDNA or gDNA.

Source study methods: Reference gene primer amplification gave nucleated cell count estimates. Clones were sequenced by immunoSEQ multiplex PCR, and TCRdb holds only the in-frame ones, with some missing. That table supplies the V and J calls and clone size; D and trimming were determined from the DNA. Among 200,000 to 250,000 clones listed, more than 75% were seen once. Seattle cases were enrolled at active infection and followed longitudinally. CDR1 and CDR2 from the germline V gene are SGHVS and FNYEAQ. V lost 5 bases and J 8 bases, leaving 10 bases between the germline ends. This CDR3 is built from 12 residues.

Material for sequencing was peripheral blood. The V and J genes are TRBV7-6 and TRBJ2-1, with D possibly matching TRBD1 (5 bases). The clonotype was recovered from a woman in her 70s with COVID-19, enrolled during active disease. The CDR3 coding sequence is TGTGCCAGCAGCACGACAGTTTATGAGCAGTTCTTC. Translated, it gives CASSTTVYEQFF.